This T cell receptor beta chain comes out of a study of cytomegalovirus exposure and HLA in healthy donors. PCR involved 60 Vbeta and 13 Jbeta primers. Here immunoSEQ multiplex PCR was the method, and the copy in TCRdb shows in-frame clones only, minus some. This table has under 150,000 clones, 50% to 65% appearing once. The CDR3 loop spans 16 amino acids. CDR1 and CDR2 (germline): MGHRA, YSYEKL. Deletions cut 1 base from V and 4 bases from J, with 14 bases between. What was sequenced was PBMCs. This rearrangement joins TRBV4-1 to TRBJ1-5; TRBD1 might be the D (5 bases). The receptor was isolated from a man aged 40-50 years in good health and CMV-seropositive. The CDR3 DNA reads TGCGCCAGCAGCCAAGCCATCTCCAGGGTAAATCAGCCCCAGCATTTT. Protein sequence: CASSQAISRVNQPQHF.